The entry that follows covers one T cell receptor beta chain sequence. Its antigen is undetermined. V lost 3 bases and J lost 8, with 8 bases in between. Germline loops: CDR1 KGHSH, CDR2 LQKENI. The CDR3 contains 12 residues. This sample is drawn from a study of shared clonotypes between healthy human individuals. Study conclusions and caveats: Clonotypes shared by all four sorted-subset donors had higher generation probabilities than non-shared clonotypes.

Naive CD8 isolation took CD45RO-negative cells positively selected for CCR7 and excluded terminally differentiated effector memory CD45RA+ cells. Sequenced by immunoSEQ multiplex PCR; TCRdb stores in-frame clones only, minus some. Of 1.5 million to 2.5 million clones in the sample, just under 95% were seen once. The rearrangement links TRBV18 to TRBJ2-1; no clear D. The sample taken for sequencing was naive CD8+ T cells sorted from blood. The receptor was derived from a man between 18 and 35 years old in good health. The CDR3 protein is CASSPFSDEQFF. CDR3 coding DNA: TGTGCCAGCTCACCTTTTTCGGATGAGCAGTTCTTC.